A selection of T cell receptor beta chains follows, all from one sample in a study of technical replicates of blood from a few donors. Assay: immunoSEQ multiplex PCR; the TCRdb copy retains only in-frame clones and omits some. The sample lists around 67,000 clones; 95% were seen once. Sequencing was performed on T cells isolated from PBMCs. These receptors were collected from a human donor in good health. CDR3s include the opening cysteine and the closing phenylalanine or tryptophan. D genes are given only for firm matches. Clone size is shown for a subset of rows, as once, few, many or a class of expanded clone.

clone size: .; D gene: .; J gene: TRBJ1-1; V gene: TRBV11-2; CDR3 DNA: TGTGCCAGCAGCTACCAAATCCCGGAGGAAACTGAAGCTTTCTTT; CDR3 protein: CASSYQIPEETEAFF
clone size: .; D gene: TRBD1; J gene: TRBJ1-3; V gene: TRBV9; CDR3 DNA: TGTGCCAGCAGCGGGCAGGGGGTCAGCTCTGGAAACACCATATATTTT; CDR3 protein: CASSGQGVSSGNTIYF
clone size: .; D gene: TRBD1; J gene: TRBJ1-2; V gene: TRBV19; CDR3 DNA: TGTGCCAGTAGACCCGGGACAGGGAAAGGTGGCTACACCTTC; CDR3 protein: CASRPGTGKGGYTF
clone size: .; D gene: TRBD1; J gene: TRBJ1-1; V gene: TRBV18; CDR3 DNA: TGTGCCAGCTCATGGGACAGTGCGAACACTGAAGCTTTCTTT; CDR3 protein: CASSWDSANTEAFF
clone size: .; D gene: .; J gene: TRBJ1-1; V gene: TRBV5-1; CDR3 DNA: TGCGCCAGCAGCTTGGACGCAGGGGTGAGCACTGAAGCTTTCTTT; CDR3 protein: CASSLDAGVSTEAFF
clone size: once; D gene: .; J gene: TRBJ2-3; V gene: TRBV19; CDR3 DNA: TGTGCCAGTAGTTTTAGCGGAAAATGGGTAGATACGCAGTATTTT; CDR3 protein: CASSFSGKWVDTQYF
clone size: .; D gene: .; J gene: TRBJ1-1; V gene: TRBV29-1; CDR3 DNA: TGCAGCTATTCCAAGGGGGTCGGGAACACTGAAGCTTTCTTT; CDR3 protein: CSYSKGVGNTEAFF
clone size: .; D gene: TRBD2; J gene: TRBJ2-1; V gene: TRBV6-1; CDR3 DNA: TGTGCCAGCAGTGAGTCATTACTAGCGGGGGAGGGAGACTATGAGCAGTTCTTC; CDR3 protein: CASSESLLAGEGDYEQFF
clone size: .; D gene: .; J gene: TRBJ1-2; V gene: TRBV6-1; CDR3 DNA: TGTGCCAGCAGTGAAGCGACAGTCCTTTACTATGGCTACACCTTC; CDR3 protein: CASSEATVLYYGYTF
clone size: once; D gene: TRBD1; J gene: TRBJ2-2; V gene: TRBV30; CDR3 DNA: TGTGCCTGGAGCTCGGGACAGGGGTCAAACACCGGGGAGCTGTTTTTT; CDR3 protein: CAWSSGQGSNTGELFF
clone size: .; D gene: TRBD1; J gene: TRBJ1-2; V gene: TRBV7-9; CDR3 DNA: TGTGCCAGCAGCTCTCCGGGACAGGGGGCGTTATATGGCTACACCTTC; CDR3 protein: CASSSPGQGALYGYTF
clone size: .; D gene: TRBD1; J gene: TRBJ1-3; V gene: TRBV6-4; CDR3 DNA: TGTGCCAGCAGTGACTCAAGGGGGCCTGGAAACACCATATATTTT; CDR3 protein: CASSDSRGPGNTIYF
clone size: once; D gene: TRBD2; J gene: TRBJ2-3; V gene: TRBV12-5; CDR3 DNA: TGTGCTAGTGGTTTGAAACCGGGGGGGGCTTGGACAGATACGCAGTATTTT; CDR3 protein: CASGLKPGGAWTDTQYF
clone size: .; D gene: TRBD1; J gene: TRBJ1-1; V gene: TRBV19; CDR3 DNA: TGTGCCAGTAGGGGACAGATGAACACTGAAGCTTTCTTT; CDR3 protein: CASRGQMNTEAFF
clone size: once; D gene: TRBD1; J gene: TRBJ1-2; V gene: TRBV6-1; CDR3 DNA: TGTGCCAGCAGTGAAAGGGGACAGTCCTCACTCTATGGCTACACCTTC; CDR3 protein: CASSERGQSSLYGYTF
clone size: .; D gene: TRBD2; J gene: TRBJ2-3; V gene: TRBV15; CDR3 DNA: TGTGCCACCAGCAGACTCATGGGACTAGCGGGAGGTCCCGCGAGCACAGATACGCAGTATTTT; CDR3 protein: CATSRLMGLAGGPASTDTQYF
clone size: once; D gene: TRBD2; J gene: TRBJ2-7; V gene: TRBV25-1; CDR3 DNA: TGTGCCAGCAGTCTTAAATCCAGACTAGCGGGAGTGAACGAGCAGTACTTC; CDR3 protein: CASSLKSRLAGVNEQYF
clone size: .; D gene: TRBD2; J gene: TRBJ2-2; V gene: TRBV7-6; CDR3 DNA: TGTGCCAGCAGCGGGACTAGCGGGGCGTGGGAGCTGTTTTTT; CDR3 protein: CASSGTSGAWELFF
clone size: once; D gene: TRBD1; J gene: TRBJ2-4; V gene: TRBV7-9; CDR3 DNA: TGTGCCAGCAGCCCTCGGGGACAGGCCAAAAACATTCAGTACTTC; CDR3 protein: CASSPRGQAKNIQYF
clone size: .; D gene: TRBD1; J gene: TRBJ1-5; V gene: TRBV19; CDR3 DNA: TGTGCCAGTAGTACAATCGGGACAGGGACCAATCAGCCCCAGCATTTT; CDR3 protein: CASSTIGTGTNQPQHF
clone size: .; D gene: TRBD2; J gene: TRBJ2-3; V gene: TRBV5-1; CDR3 DNA: TGCGCCAGCAGCTGGACTAGCGGGAGTAGGGGAGGCACAGATACGCAGTATTTT; CDR3 protein: CASSWTSGSRGGTDTQYF
clone size: once; D gene: TRBD1; J gene: TRBJ1-2; V gene: TRBV6-1; CDR3 DNA: TGTGCCAGCCGAATACAGGGGCCCTATGGCTACACCTTC; CDR3 protein: CASRIQGPYGYTF
clone size: .; D gene: .; J gene: TRBJ2-1; V gene: TRBV21-1; CDR3 DNA: TGTGCCAGCAGCTTATTTTATAGGGACAGGGGGCGCTTGGAGCAGTTCTTC; CDR3 protein: CASSLFYRDRGRLEQFF
clone size: .; D gene: TRBD2; J gene: TRBJ2-3; V gene: TRBV7-2; CDR3 DNA: TGTGCCAGCAGCTTAATCTGGGCTAGCGGTCTCCCTACGCAGTATTTT; CDR3 protein: CASSLIWASGLPTQYF
clone size: .; D gene: .; J gene: TRBJ1-1; V gene: TRBV6-5; CDR3 DNA: TGTGCCAGCAGTTACTCGGCGGGGCAGAAAAACACTGAAGCTTTCTTT; CDR3 protein: CASSYSAGQKNTEAFF
clone size: .; D gene: .; J gene: TRBJ2-7; V gene: TRBV6-6; CDR3 DNA: TGTGCCAGCAGCCAGACCAATGGAGGCGAGCAGTACTTC; CDR3 protein: CASSQTNGGEQYF
clone size: .; D gene: .; J gene: TRBJ1-5; V gene: TRBV6-5; CDR3 DNA: TGTGCCAGCGGGAGGGTTTCGAATCAGCCCCAGCATTTT; CDR3 protein: CASGRVSNQPQHF
clone size: .; D gene: TRBD2; J gene: TRBJ2-1; V gene: TRBV5-1; CDR3 DNA: TGCGCCAGCAGCGTAGGTAGCGGGAGGTCTTACAATGAGCAGTTCTTC; CDR3 protein: CASSVGSGRSYNEQFF
clone size: .; D gene: TRBD2; J gene: TRBJ2-7; V gene: TRBV28; CDR3 DNA: TGTGCCAGCACCCAACCCGGACTAGCGGGAACCTACGAGCAGTACTTC; CDR3 protein: CASTQPGLAGTYEQYF
clone size: .; D gene: .; J gene: TRBJ1-5; V gene: TRBV18; CDR3 DNA: TGTGCCAGCTCACCACAGGGTGAGGGTCAGCCCCAGCATTTT; CDR3 protein: CASSPQGEGQPQHF
clone size: .; D gene: .; J gene: TRBJ2-7; V gene: TRBV6-1; CDR3 DNA: TGTGCCAGCAGTGAAGGGCCAGGGGACCTCTACGAGCAGTACTTC; CDR3 protein: CASSEGPGDLYEQYF
clone size: .; D gene: TRBD1; J gene: TRBJ1-1; V gene: TRBV28; CDR3 DNA: TGTGCCAGCAGCGGAACTACAGGGGCCTACGTCACTGAAGCTTTCTTT; CDR3 protein: CASSGTTGAYVTEAFF
clone size: .; D gene: .; J gene: TRBJ1-2; V gene: TRBV5-1; CDR3 DNA: TGCGCCAGCAGCGAGAGGGAGGTGCATGGCTACACCTTC; CDR3 protein: CASSEREVHGYTF
clone size: .; D gene: .; J gene: TRBJ1-3; V gene: TRBV19; CDR3 DNA: TGTGCCAGTAGTATACGACGCGGGGAAAACACCATATATTTT; CDR3 protein: CASSIRRGENTIYF
clone size: .; D gene: .; J gene: TRBJ2-1; V gene: TRBV11-2; CDR3 DNA: TGTGCCAGCAGCTTAGTGTCAGTCCTCCGTGAGCAGTTCTTC; CDR3 protein: CASSLVSVLREQFF
clone size: .; D gene: TRBD1; J gene: TRBJ1-5; V gene: TRBV2; CDR3 DNA: TGTGCCAGCAGTTCAGGGGGCAACGGCAATCAGCCCCAGCATTTT; CDR3 protein: CASSSGGNGNQPQHF
clone size: .; D gene: TRBD1; J gene: TRBJ1-1; V gene: TRBV4-2; CDR3 DNA: TGTGCCAGCAGCCAAGATCCCGGACAGGAACAGGCTTTCTTT; CDR3 protein: CASSQDPGQEQAFF
clone size: .; D gene: TRBD2; J gene: TRBJ2-5; V gene: TRBV29-1; CDR3 DNA: TGCAGCGTCGACTTTCTAGCGGCCCGAGAGACCCAGTACTTC; CDR3 protein: CSVDFLAARETQYF
clone size: .; D gene: .; J gene: TRBJ2-1; V gene: TRBV27; CDR3 DNA: TGTGCCAGCAGTTTGATAGGGGTATCCTACAATGAGCAGTTCTTC; CDR3 protein: CASSLIGVSYNEQFF
clone size: .; D gene: TRBD2; J gene: TRBJ2-7; V gene: TRBV2; CDR3 DNA: TGTGCCAGCAGTTCACTAGCGGGCCTAAGCTCCTACGAGCAGTACTTC; CDR3 protein: CASSSLAGLSSYEQYF
clone size: .; D gene: .; J gene: TRBJ1-3; V gene: TRBV19; CDR3 DNA: TGTGCCAGTAGTAACCCAGGGCGAGGAAACACCATATATTTT; CDR3 protein: CASSNPGRGNTIYF
clone size: .; D gene: TRBD2; J gene: TRBJ2-1; V gene: TRBV11-2; CDR3 DNA: TGTGCCAGCAGCTTAGTAAGGGGGACTAGCGGCAATGAGCAGTTCTTC; CDR3 protein: CASSLVRGTSGNEQFF
clone size: .; D gene: .; J gene: TRBJ2-7; V gene: TRBV7-9; CDR3 DNA: TGTGCCAGCAGCCCCGCAGAAGGAGGCTCCTACGAGCAGTACTTC; CDR3 protein: CASSPAEGGSYEQYF
clone size: once; D gene: .; J gene: TRBJ1-1; V gene: TRBV18; CDR3 DNA: TGTGCCAGCTCTCCCGGGAAAGACACTGAAGCTTTCTTT; CDR3 protein: CASSPGKDTEAFF
clone size: .; D gene: TRBD2; J gene: TRBJ2-1; V gene: TRBV15; CDR3 DNA: TGTGCCACCAGCCCAAGGACTAGCGGGGTCTCCTACAATGAGCAGTTCTTC; CDR3 protein: CATSPRTSGVSYNEQFF
clone size: .; D gene: .; J gene: TRBJ1-1; V gene: TRBV7-6; CDR3 DNA: TGTGCCAGCAGCTTAGATCAGGGAATACGCACTGAAGCTTTCTTT; CDR3 protein: CASSLDQGIRTEAFF
clone size: .; D gene: .; J gene: TRBJ1-5; V gene: TRBV7-9; CDR3 DNA: TGTGCCAGCAGCTTAGGTAGATTCGGTCAGCCCCAGCATTTT; CDR3 protein: CASSLGRFGQPQHF
clone size: once; D gene: .; J gene: TRBJ1-5; V gene: TRBV18; CDR3 DNA: TGTGCCAGCTCACCTGAGAGTTCCAATCAGCCCCAGCATTTT; CDR3 protein: CASSPESSNQPQHF
clone size: .; D gene: .; J gene: TRBJ1-1; V gene: TRBV7-9; CDR3 DNA: TGTGCCAGCAGCTTCTCGAACACTGAAGCTTTCTTT; CDR3 protein: CASSFSNTEAFF
clone size: .; D gene: .; J gene: TRBJ2-7; V gene: TRBV4-1; CDR3 DNA: TGCGCCAGCAGCCAAGAAGTTGGAGCCGAAGAGGACTTC; CDR3 protein: CASSQEVGAEEDF
clone size: .; D gene: .; J gene: TRBJ2-3; V gene: TRBV5-1; CDR3 DNA: TGCGCCAGCAGCTCAAGCGTGCGGGGTAGCACAGATACGCAGTATTTT; CDR3 protein: CASSSSVRGSTDTQYF
clone size: .; D gene: .; J gene: TRBJ1-5; V gene: TRBV7-2; CDR3 DNA: TGTGCCAGCAGCTTCAGGGTGGATCAGCCCCAGCATTTT; CDR3 protein: CASSFRVDQPQHF
clone size: .; D gene: .; J gene: TRBJ1-5; V gene: TRBV7-9; CDR3 DNA: TGTGCCAGCAGCTTAGAGGGGATCAATCAGCCCCAGCATTTT; CDR3 protein: CASSLEGINQPQHF